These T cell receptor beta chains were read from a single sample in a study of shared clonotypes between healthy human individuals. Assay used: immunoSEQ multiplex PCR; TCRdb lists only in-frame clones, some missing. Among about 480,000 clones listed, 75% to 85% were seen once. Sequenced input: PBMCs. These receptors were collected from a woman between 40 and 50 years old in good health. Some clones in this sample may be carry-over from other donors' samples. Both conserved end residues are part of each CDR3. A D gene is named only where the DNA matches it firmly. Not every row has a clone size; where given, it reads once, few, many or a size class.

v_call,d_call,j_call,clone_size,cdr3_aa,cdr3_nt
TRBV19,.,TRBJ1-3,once,CASSIDYSGNTIYF,TGTGCCAGTAGTATAGATTACTCTGGAAACACCATATATTTT
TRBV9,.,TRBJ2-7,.,CASSARTGTEQYF,TGTGCCAGCAGCGCGAGAACAGGGACCGAGCAGTACTTC
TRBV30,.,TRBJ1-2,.,CAWSQGFTATYGYTF,TGTGCCTGGAGCCAGGGGTTCACAGCTACCTATGGCTACACCTTC
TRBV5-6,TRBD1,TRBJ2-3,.,CASSWTGDFTDTQYF,TGTGCCAGCAGTTGGACAGGGGACTTCACAGATACGCAGTATTTT
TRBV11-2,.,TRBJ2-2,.,CASSIYRNTGELFF,TGTGCCAGCAGCATCTACCGGAACACCGGGGAGCTGTTTTTT
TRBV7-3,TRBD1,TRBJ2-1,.,CASSPRDSLYNEQFF,TGTGCCAGCAGCCCCCGGGACAGCCTATACAATGAGCAGTTCTTC
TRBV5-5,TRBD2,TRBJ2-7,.,CASSPGDYYYEQYF,TGTGCCAGCAGCCCGGGGGACTACTACTACGAGCAGTACTTC
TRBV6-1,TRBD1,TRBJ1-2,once,CASTSTTGYGYTF,TGTGCCAGCACCTCAACGACAGGGTATGGCTACACCTTC
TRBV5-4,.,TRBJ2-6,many,CASSLGPSGANVLTF,TGTGCCAGCAGCTTGGGTCCCTCTGGGGCCAACGTCCTGACTTTC
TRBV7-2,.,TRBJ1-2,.,CASNPGRAVYTF,TGTGCCAGCAACCCGGGACGTGCGGTGTACACCTTC
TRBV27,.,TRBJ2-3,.,CASSPDHSVGSQYF,TGTGCCAGCAGTCCCGACCACAGCGTTGGATCGCAGTATTTT
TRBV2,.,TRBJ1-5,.,CASSDRDSRNQPQHF,TGTGCCAGCAGTGACCGCGACAGCCGTAATCAGCCCCAGCATTTT
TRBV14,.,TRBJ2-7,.,CASSPGGRYEQYF,TGTGCCAGCAGCCCCGGCGGGCGGTACGAGCAGTACTTC
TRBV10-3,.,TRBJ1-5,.,CAISESRGGRVSQPQHF,TGTGCCATCAGTGAGTCTAGGGGGGGCAGGGTAAGTCAGCCCCAGCATTTT
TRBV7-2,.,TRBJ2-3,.,CASSLFWDTQYF,TGTGCCAGCAGCTTATTTTGGGATACGCAGTATTTT
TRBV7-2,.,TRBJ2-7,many,CASSPGGSSTGPYEQYF,TGTGCCAGCAGCCCGGGCGGGTCATCGACGGGTCCCTACGAGCAGTACTTC